A selection of T cell receptor beta chains follows, all from one sample in a study of response to subunit inactivated influenza vaccine. From the RT-PCR reads, TCRdb called clonotypes with MiXCR, one entry per CDR3 protein. Here the sample spans 400,000 to 650,000 distinct CDR3 sequences, around 7.9% being singletons. The sequencing here drew on PBMCs from blood, taken approximately 25 months after vaccination. The receptors were sampled from a man aged 45-69 years who received an inactivated influenza vaccine. The CDR3 runs from the conserved cysteine through the conserved F or W. Fields, in order: D gene, clone size, J gene, V gene, CDR3 DNA, CDR3 protein. The D gene is left open where the match is weak. Clone size appears in some rows only: once, few, many, or a class for an expanded clone.

TRBD2,many,TRBJ2-1,TRBV12-3/TRBV12-4,TGTGCCAGCACCGCGGGACTAGACTTAAATGAGCAGTTCTTC,CASTAGLDLNEQFF
TRBD1,many,TRBJ2-7,TRBV28,TGTGCCAGCAGTTTACCCACAGGGGTAAACTACGAGCAGTACTTC,CASSLPTGVNYEQYF
NA,few,TRBJ1-6,TRBV3-1,TGTGCCAGCAGCCAAAGGGGCTACAATTCACCCCTCCACTTT,CASSQRGYNSPLHF
NA,NA,TRBJ2-2,TRBV7-9,TGTGCCAGCAGAATCAGGGTAACCGGGGAGCTGTTTTTT,CASRIRVTGELFF
TRBD2,NA,TRBJ2-7,TRBV6-1,TGTGCCACCAGGACTAGCGCGACCTACGAGCAGTACTTC,CATRTSATYEQYF
TRBD1,few,TRBJ1-2,TRBV4-2,TGTGCCAGCAGCCACAGGGACAGGGGCTATGGCTACACCTTC,CASSHRDRGYGYTF
NA,many,TRBJ1-4,TRBV28,TGTGCCAGCAGCATAGGGACACTCTATGAAAAACTGTTTTTT,CASSIGTLYEKLFF
TRBD2,NA,TRBJ2-3,TRBV20-1,TGCAGTGCTGCCAACCTCCGGGACTATAGTGCTAGCACAGATACGCAGTATTTT,CSAANLRDYSASTDTQYF
TRBD1,few,TRBJ2-7,TRBV5-6,TGTGCCAGCAGCTCAGGGACAGCCACCTTGCAGCAGTACTTC,CASSSGTATLQQYF
NA,few,TRBJ2-7,TRBV29-1,TGCAGTGGGCGGGTCGGCGCCTACGAGCAGTACTTC,CSGRVGAYEQYF
NA,few,TRBJ2-2,TRBV4-3,TGCGCCAGCAGCCTCGGACAGCGAAGGAACACCGGGGAGCTGTTTTTT,CASSLGQRRNTGELFF
NA,NA,TRBJ2-1,TRBV2,TGTGCCAGCTCAGACACTCGCTCCTACAATGAGCAGTTCTTC,CASSDTRSYNEQFF
TRBD1,few,TRBJ2-4,TRBV10-3,TGTGCCATCAGTGCGGGACAGGGGATAAACATTCAGTACTTC,CAISAGQGINIQYF
TRBD1,NA,TRBJ1-2,TRBV25-1,TGTGCCAGCAGTGAATATTCAGTAGGGACAGGGGAAGTCTATGGCTACACCTTC,CASSEYSVGTGEVYGYTF
NA,many,TRBJ1-1,TRBV3-1,TGTGCCAGCGGACTAGGTGGGGTTGCTTTCTTT,CASGLGGVAFF
NA,few,TRBJ2-7,TRBV25-1,TGTGCCAGCAGTGACCCCTGGGGTTACGAGCAGTACTTC,CASSDPWGYEQYF
TRBD1,many,TRBJ1-5,TRBV6-5,TGTGCCAGCAGTTACAGGGGACAGCGATCAATGAATCAGCCCCAGCATTTT,CASSYRGQRSMNQPQHF
NA,NA,TRBJ2-7,TRBV21-1,TGTGCCAGCAGCAAAAGTGGGTGCGGGAGGGCTCGGAACGAGCAGTACTTC,CASSKSGCGRARNEQYF
TRBD1,many,TRBJ1-2,TRBV12-3/TRBV12-4,TGTGCCAGCAACGACGGGACAGCAAACTATGGCTACACCTTC,CASNDGTANYGYTF
TRBD1,NA,TRBJ1-2,TRBV28,TGTGCCAGCACCGAACAGGGGGCGCGGGGCTACACCTTC,CASTEQGARGYTF
TRBD2,NA,TRBJ2-7,TRBV9,TGTGCCAGCAGCGCAAAAGCGGGAGCCCACGAGCAGTACTTC,CASSAKAGAHEQYF
NA,many,TRBJ1-2,TRBV25-1,TGTGCCAGACAGTACTCGCGCGGCTACACCTTC,CARQYSRGYTF
NA,NA,TRBJ2-5,TRBV5-1,TGCGCCAGCAGCCGTCAGGACCTCCAAGAGACCCAGTACTTC,CASSRQDLQETQYF
TRBD2,NA,TRBJ2-3,TRBV11-2,TGTGCCAGCAGCCGAGCCGAACTAGCGGACGGTTTGGCAGATACGCAGTATTTT,CASSRAELADGLADTQYF
TRBD1,NA,TRBJ1-2,TRBV4-1,TGCGCCAGCAGCCCTTCCGGGACAGGGGTTTTTAGCTACACCTTC,CASSPSGTGVFSYTF
TRBD2,few,TRBJ2-2,TRBV12-3/TRBV12-4,TGTGCCAGCAGTTTAAGACTAGCGGGGGGGCCCGGCGGGGAGCTGTTTTTT,CASSLRLAGGPGGELFF
NA,many,TRBJ2-7,TRBV11-2,TGTGCCAGCAGCTTAAAGTGGGACCCCTCAATTTACGAGCAGTACTTC,CASSLKWDPSIYEQYF
NA,few,TRBJ2-3,TRBV6-2/TRBV6-3,TGTGCCAGCAGTCCAGGACATGGGGCGGATACGCAGTATTTT,CASSPGHGADTQYF
TRBD1,few,TRBJ2-7,TRBV4-2,TGTGCCAGCAGCCAGGACAGGGGAAGCTCCTACGAGCAGTACTTC,CASSQDRGSSYEQYF
NA,NA,TRBJ2-7,TRBV10-3,TGTGCCGCGAACCCGGGCAGGGTCTACGAGCAGTACTTC,CAANPGRVYEQYF
NA,many,TRBJ2-6,TRBV5-8,TGTGCCAGCAGCCCAGGGGTGGCAGGGGCCAACGTCCTGACTTTC,CASSPGVAGANVLTF
TRBD1,many,TRBJ2-3,TRBV10-3,TGTGCCATTAAGGAACAGGGGGCGACAGATACGCAGTATTTT,CAIKEQGATDTQYF
NA,once,TRBJ2-2,TRBV11-1,TGTGCCAGCAGCGTTGAGGGGTCCGGGGAGCTGTTTTTT,CASSVEGSGELFF
TRBD2,few,TRBJ2-7,TRBV7-8,TGTGCCAGCAGCTTGAGACTAGCTACTCACGAGCAGTACTTC,CASSLRLATHEQYF
TRBD1,few,TRBJ1-2,TRBV4-1,TGCGCCAGCAGCCAAGCACGACAGGGACACGGCTACACCTTC,CASSQARQGHGYTF
TRBD1,NA,TRBJ1-3,TRBV10-3,TGTGCCATCAGTGAGACAGGGGATGGAAACACCATATATTTT,CAISETGDGNTIYF
NA,few,TRBJ1-2,TRBV7-2,TGTGCCAGCAGCCCCGCTACCGGGGCAGGGGTACCCTATGGCTACACCTTC,CASSPATGAGVPYGYTF
NA,NA,TRBJ2-2,TRBV7-6,TGTGCCAGCAGCATCGACGCGAACACCGGGGAGCTGTTTTTT,CASSIDANTGELFF
NA,once,TRBJ1-5,TRBV30,TGTGCCTGGAGTGGTGGATTCAGCCAGCCCCAGCATTTT,CAWSGGFSQPQHF
NA,NA,TRBJ2-1,TRBV20-1,TGCAGTGCAGTAGAGTCGAGCTCCTACAATGAGCAGTTCTTC,CSAVESSSYNEQFF
TRBD2,few,TRBJ2-5,TRBV7-2,TGTGCCAGCAGCTTAACCTGGACTAGCGGGGGGCAAGAGACCCAGTACTTC,CASSLTWTSGGQETQYF
TRBD1,many,TRBJ2-1,TRBV28,TGTGCCAGCAGTCAGGGACAGGGCGACAATGAGCAGTTCTTC,CASSQGQGDNEQFF
NA,few,TRBJ2-2,TRBV12-3/TRBV12-4,TGTGCCAGCAGTCCCGGGGCTCTTACCGGGGAGCTGTTTTTT,CASSPGALTGELFF
NA,NA,TRBJ2-7,TRBV20-1,TGCAGTGCGACGAAGCTGGGGGACGAGCAGTACTTC,CSATKLGDEQYF
NA,NA,TRBJ1-6,TRBV28,TGTGCCAGCACGAGGACAGCGAATTCACCCCTCCACTTT,CASTRTANSPLHF
NA,many,TRBJ1-3,TRBV11-2,TGTGCCAGCAGCCCAAGACACCACTCTGGAAACACCATATATTTT,CASSPRHHSGNTIYF
TRBD1,many,TRBJ1-3,TRBV20-1,TGCAGTGCTAGAAAACAGGGGGCCTTAAACACCATATATTTT,CSARKQGALNTIYF
NA,NA,TRBJ2-1,TRBV10-3,TGTGCCACCTGTGGAGACAATGAGCAGTTCTTC,CATCGDNEQFF
NA,many,TRBJ1-2,TRBV12-3/TRBV12-4,TGTGCCAGCAGATTTTCAAACTATGGCTACACCTTC,CASRFSNYGYTF
TRBD2,few,TRBJ2-2,TRBV9,TGTGCCAGCAGCGGGCAGCGGGGGGCCTTCGCCTGGGAGCTGTTTTTT,CASSGQRGAFAWELFF
TRBD1,NA,TRBJ2-5,TRBV4-3,TGCGCCAGCAGCCAAGAGGGGACAGGGCCGGGGGAGACCCAGTACTTC,CASSQEGTGPGETQYF
TRBD2,many,TRBJ2-1,TRBV5-1,TGCGCCAGCAGCTTGTGGCCTAGCGGGAACTACAATGAGCAGTTCTTC,CASSLWPSGNYNEQFF
TRBD2,few,TRBJ2-2,TRBV19,TGTGCCAGTAGTACACCGGGACTAGCGGTAAACACCGGGGAGCTGTTTTTT,CASSTPGLAVNTGELFF
TRBD1,few,TRBJ2-7,TRBV12-3/TRBV12-4,TGTGCCAGCAGCGCAGGGGGCGGCGAGCAGTACTTC,CASSAGGGEQYF
NA,few,TRBJ2-7,TRBV6-2/TRBV6-3,TGTGCCAGCTTCTCAGGGGTGGGGTCCTACGAGCAGTACTTC,CASFSGVGSYEQYF
NA,NA,TRBJ2-7,TRBV10-3,TGTGCCATCAGTGAGGGACCGGCAGTTTACGAGCAGTACTTC,CAISEGPAVYEQYF
NA,few,TRBJ1-2,TRBV3-1,TGTGCCAGCAGCCAGGCAAGTTCTAGGAGGGTCATTGGCTACACCTTC,CASSQASSRRVIGYTF
TRBD1,many,TRBJ1-1,TRBV5-1,TGCGCCAGCAGCCGGGGGACAGACACTGAAGCTTTCTTT,CASSRGTDTEAFF
NA,once,TRBJ2-2,TRBV18,TGTGCCAGCTCACCAGTCTCGAAAGGCGACACCGGGGAGCTGTTTTTT,CASSPVSKGDTGELFF